This TCR beta chain was documented in a study of tumor and adjacent non-tumor tissue in lung cancer. Study-wide results and limits: Compared with tumor, normal lung showed significantly lower TCR diversity. Tumor repertoires had a smaller top 100 clone share than normal lung.

This clonotype was counted many times. Its antigen is not identified. V was pared by 8 bases and J by 0 bases, with 1 base of the junction left unmatched. Germline V gene lookup returns CDR1 MNHNS and CDR2 SASEGT. The CDR3 consists of 12 residues. Three rounds of nested PCR, following a modified ARM-PCR protocol, produced the TCRbeta library. From the multiplex PCR reads, TCRdb called clonotypes with MiXCR, one entry per CDR3 protein. The sample holds 80,000 to 100,000 distinct CDR3 sequences, 80% seen once. The template was RNA from unsorted bulk tissue. The normal lung tissue was taken more than 3 cm from the tumor edge.

The sequenced sample consisted of distant non-tumor lung tissue. The chain links TRBV6-1 to TRBJ2-7; 7 bases align to TRBD1. The source of this sequence is a man in his 60s with small cell lung cancer. The CDR3 DNA follows: TGTGCCAGCCGGGACAGCTCCTACGAGCAGTACTTC. Its protein product is CASRDSSYEQYF.